This T cell receptor (beta chain) was identified in a study of cytomegalovirus exposure and HLA in healthy donors. On the study more broadly: Ancestry clustering placed 70% to 90% of roughly 410 genotyped donors in the Caucasian-associated cluster. Study-level findings and limits: What a later analysis reportedly showed was that an Asian-associated ancestry cluster had fewer N-insertions than the roughly 700-donor mean. Across HLA loci, a later analysis found differing TCR association rates, with DRB1 most and HLA-C fewest. For most TCR beta V segments, an earlier analysis put the productive rate at about 90% or about 30% of the time.

The germline V gene encodes CDR1 SGHTA and CDR2 FQGTGA. J lost 4 bases, V lost 2 bases, and 9 bases had no gene match. CDR3 length: 17 amino acids. The PCR ran on 60 Vbeta and 13 Jbeta primers. TCRdb keeps only in-frame clones here, not all; method: immunoSEQ multiplex PCR. The sample lists around 170,000 clones, 65% to 85% seen once, with around 1.3% in the top ten. Worth noting for this clone: The antigen remains unidentified.

The chain has TRBV7-3 and TRBJ2-4; 9 positions agree with TRBD1. This clonotype was obtained from a man aged 45-65 years in good health and CMV-seropositive. Sample: PBMCs. This CDR3 reads CASSLLFWGQGKNIQYF. The CDR3, as DNA: TGTGCCAGCAGCTTATTGTTTTGGGGACAGGGAAAAAACATTCAGTACTTC. The complete variable domain, with remaining parts taken from reference TRBV7-3 and TRBJ2-4, reads GAGVSQTPSNKVTEKGKYVELRCDPISGHTALYWYRQSLGQGPEFLIYFQGTGAADDSGLPNDRFFAVRPEGSVSTLKIQRTERGDSAVYLCASSLLFWGQGKNIQYFGAGTRLSVL.